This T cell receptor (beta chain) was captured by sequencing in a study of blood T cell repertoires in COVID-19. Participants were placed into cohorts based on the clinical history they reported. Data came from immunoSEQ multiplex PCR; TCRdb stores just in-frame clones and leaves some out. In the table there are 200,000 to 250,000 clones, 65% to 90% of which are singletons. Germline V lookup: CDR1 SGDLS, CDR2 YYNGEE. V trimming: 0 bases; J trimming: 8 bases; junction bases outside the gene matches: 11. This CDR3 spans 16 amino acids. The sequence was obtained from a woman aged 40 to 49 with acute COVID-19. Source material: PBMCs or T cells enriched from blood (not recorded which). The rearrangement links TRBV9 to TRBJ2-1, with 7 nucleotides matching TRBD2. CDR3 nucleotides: TGTGCCAGCAGCGTAGCTACTCGGGAGGCGGTGGATGAGCAGTTCTTC. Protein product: CASSVATREAVDEQFF. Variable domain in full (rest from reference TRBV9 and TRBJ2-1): DSGVTQTPKHLITATGQRVTLRCSPRSGDLSVYWYQQSLDQGLQFLIQYYNGEERAKGNILERFSAQQFPDLHSELNLSSLELGDSALYFCASSVATREAVDEQFFGPGTRLTVL.